These 13 T cell receptor beta chains originate from one sample sequenced in a study of a mutant IDH1 vaccine in newly diagnosed glioma (dated by TCRdb to about 2021). Explained via the paper, the time point label denotes: week 35, safety follow-up. Each vaccine dose, consisting of 300 ug of a 20-mer mutant IDH1 peptide in Montanide, was administered subcutaneously with topical imiquimod. Libraries came from the immunoSEQ multiplex PCR assay. Sourced from immuneACCESS, this table was stored by TCRdb with only in-frame sequences that have V and J called. A share of the clones is absent; for the studies checked, an unresolved V gene accounts for under half, and the remainder has no known explanation. This sample gives about 68,000 clones in total; more than 70% of them show up just once. Approximately 12% of the sample lies in the top ten. For these TCRs, the target antigens are not known. The sample was PBMCs, taken from a glioma patient whose treatment included an IDH1 peptide vaccine. These receptors all stem from a young man with glioma.

In its sample, this clone was seen once. The chain recombines TRBV7-8 with TRBJ1-2, with TRBD1 matching over 9 bases. Germline CDR1 is SGHVS and CDR2 is FQNEAQ. This CDR3 contains 14 residues. J was trimmed by 2 bases and V by 5 bases; bases with no gene match: 3. The CDR3 region has the DNA TGTGCCAGCAGCCCGGGACAGGGAAACTATGGCTACACCTTC. Translated: CASSPGQGNYGYTF.

This clone showed up just once. The chain is built from TRBV14 and TRBJ2-5; D unclear. CDR1 is SGHDN, CDR2 FVKESK, per germline. CDR3 length equals 15 residues. V was pared by 3 bases and J by 5 bases, with 16 bases between. The CDR3 sequence is CASSQTPNSRETQYF. CDR3 DNA: TGTGCCAGCAGCCAGACTCCTAACTCACGGGAGACCCAGTACTTC.

As to this clone: At one boundary the junction diverges from the germline segment, which might be a read error. The V and J genes are TRBV7-7 and TRBJ2-2; no firm D call. The CDR3 runs to 13 residues. Germline-derived CDR1 and CDR2 are SSHAT and FNYEAQ (reference sequence). The CDR3 spells CASSLYSDGELFF. The CDR3 DNA reads TGTGCTAGCAGCTTATACTCGGACGGGGAGCTGTTTTTT.

The V gene is TRBV7-2, the J gene TRBJ2-7; perhaps TRBD2 as D (7 bases). In germline, CDR1 is SGHTA, CDR2 FQGNSA. The CDR3 length is 16 residues. V was trimmed by 5 bases and J by 0 bases, leaving 17 bases between them. The CDR3, as DNA: TGTGCCAGCAGCGTAGGGGGGGTAAAGAGCTCCTACGAGCAGTACTTC. This gives the protein CASSVGGVKSSYEQYF. The full variable domain, rest sourced from reference TRBV7-2 and TRBJ2-7, is GAGVSQSPSNKVTEKGKDVELRCDPISGHTALYWYRQSLGQGLEFLIYFQGNSAPDKSGLPSDRFSAERTGGSVSTLTIQRTQQEDSAVYLCASSVGGVKSSYEQYFGPGTRLTVT.

The chain uses TRBV11-2 and TRBJ2-2; 8 bases line up with TRBD1. CDR3 length: 14 amino acids. Germline V gives CDR1 SGHAT, CDR2 FQNNGV. Germline trimming cut 3 bases from V and 4 bases from J; bases unmatched to any gene: 1. The CDR3 region has the DNA TGTGCCAGCAGCTTGGACAGGGTCACCGGGGAGCTGTTTTTT. Translating gives CASSLDRVTGELFF.

The chain uses TRBV5-8 and TRBJ2-4, with TRBD1 identical over 8 bases. The germline V gene encodes CDR1 SGHTS and CDR2 YDEGEE. Trimming at V came to 0 bases and at J to 1 base, leaving 3 bases not matched to a gene. The CDR3 sequence is 16 residues long. The DNA for the CDR3 is TGTGCCAGCAGCTTGGTACAGGGGGAGGCCAAAAACATTCAGTACTTC. Its protein is CASSLVQGEAKNIQYF.

The genes are TRBV5-8 and TRBJ1-1; TRBD1 aligns across 10 bases. V trimming: 4 bases; J trimming: 6 bases; junction bases outside the gene matches: 3. The CDR3 has 13 residues. Germline V lookup: CDR1 SGHTS, CDR2 YDEGEE. CDR3 sequence reads: CASSMTGGPEAFF. CDR3 sequence (DNA): TGTGCCAGCAGCATGACAGGGGGCCCTGAAGCTTTCTTT.

V and J are TRBV28 and TRBJ2-3; 10 bases map to TRBD2. With V trimmed by 4 bases and J by 0 bases, 10 bases remained unmatched. The V gene's germline CDR1 is MDHEN and CDR2 SYDVKM. This CDR3 region has 18 residues. The CDR3 loop reads CASSSAGLAGESTDTQYF. The CDR3 coding sequence is TGTGCCAGCAGTTCCGCTGGGCTAGCGGGAGAGAGCACAGATACGCAGTATTTT.

This clone was observed once. The chain combines TRBV28 with TRBJ2-6; 8 bases are a match to TRBD1. The CDR3 consists of 18 residues. Trimming removed 5 bases from V and 2 bases from J; junction bases left unmatched: 11. Looked up from germline, CDR1 is MDHEN and CDR2 is SYDVKM. DNA of the CDR3: TGTGCCAGCAGTCCCGCCAAGACAGGGGTTACTGGGGCCAACGTCCTGACTTTC. Encoded protein: CASSPAKTGVTGANVLTF.

This chain joins TRBV20-1 and TRBJ1-2; 8 bases match TRBD1. Germline CDR1 and CDR2: DFQATT and SNEGSKA (reference sequence). CDR3 length: 11 amino acids. The CDR3 region is CGQGAFYGYTF. The CDR3 nucleotides read TGCGGACAGGGAGCTTTCTATGGCTACACCTTC.

The chain is built from TRBV9 and TRBJ2-3; 11 nucleotides match TRBD2. Germline-derived CDR1 and CDR2 are SGDLS and YYNGEE. The CDR3 extends over 14 amino acids. J gave up 7 bases and V 2 bases, and 3 bases lay outside the gene matches. CDR3 sequence reads: CASSVSGGANTQYF. The CDR3 bases are TGTGCCAGCAGCGTTAGCGGGGGGGCGAATACGCAGTATTTT.

The V call is TRBV4-3, the J call TRBJ1-2, with TRBD1 as a possible D gene (5 bases). This CDR3 spans 16 amino acids. V lost 0 bases and J lost 4, with 15 bases in between. Per the germline V gene, CDR1 is LGHNA and CDR2 is YSLEER. The CDR3 sequence is CASSQDTGTWSYGYTF. CDR3 nucleotides: TGCGCCAGCAGCCAAGATACGGGGACTTGGAGCTATGGCTACACCTTC.

The chain is built from TRBV9 and TRBJ2-7; 10 nucleotides align to TRBD2. This CDR3 has 15 amino acids. Germline V gives CDR1 SGDLS, CDR2 YYNGEE. Losses at the gene ends were 3 bases for V and 1 base for J; bases not matched to a gene: 4. CDR3 coding DNA: TGTGCCAGCAGCGCTAGCGGGGGCCCTTCCTACGAGCAGTACTTC. Residues: CASSASGGPSYEQYF.